This T cell receptor (beta chain) is from a study of T cell responses to AZD1222 COVID-19 vaccine. V was cut by 0 bases and J by 7 bases, with 14 bases left in between. This CDR3 has 15 amino acids. The germline V gene has CDR1 LGHDT and CDR2 YNNKEL (reference sequence). Notes on the study in general: Baseline seropositives among AZD1222 recipients totaled only five or six. Spike-specific TCR breadth and depth grew following two AZD1222 doses. Researchers took repertoire samples only after the peak T cell response had come. Reports say nearly half of spike-specific TCRs go after unmutated variant regions.

On this clone: Its antigen is as yet unknown.

This table comes from immunoSEQ multiplex PCR, and its TCRdb copy is limited to in-frame clones, with some not included. The sample has fewer than 110,000 clones, 90% seen once. The sample here was peripheral blood, taken on day 0 of AZD1222 vaccination. This sequence joins TRBV3-1 (or the pseudogene TRBV3-2) and TRBJ2-3; D is unresolved. This TCR was sampled from an adult in good health. CDR3 residues: CASSQDYPYQNTQYF. CDR3 nucleotides: TGTGCCAGCAGCCAAGATTACCCCTACCAAAATACGCAGTATTTT.